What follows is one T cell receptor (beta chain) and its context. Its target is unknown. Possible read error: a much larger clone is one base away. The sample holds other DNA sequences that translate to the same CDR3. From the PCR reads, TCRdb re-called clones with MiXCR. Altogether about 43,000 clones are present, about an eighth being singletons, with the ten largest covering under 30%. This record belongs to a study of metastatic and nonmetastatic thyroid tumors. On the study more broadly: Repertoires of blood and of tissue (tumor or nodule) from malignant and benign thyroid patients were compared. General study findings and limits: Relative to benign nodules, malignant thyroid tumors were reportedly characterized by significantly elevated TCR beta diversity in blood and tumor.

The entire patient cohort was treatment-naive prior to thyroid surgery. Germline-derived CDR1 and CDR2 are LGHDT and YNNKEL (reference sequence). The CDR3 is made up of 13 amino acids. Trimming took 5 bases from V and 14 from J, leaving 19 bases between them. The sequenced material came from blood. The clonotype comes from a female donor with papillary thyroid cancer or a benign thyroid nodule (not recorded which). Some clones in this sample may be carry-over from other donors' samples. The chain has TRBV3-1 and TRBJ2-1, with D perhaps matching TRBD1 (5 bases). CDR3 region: CASSDIATEGEFF. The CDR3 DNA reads TGTGCCAGCAGCGACATTGCGACTGAAGGGGAGTTCTTC.